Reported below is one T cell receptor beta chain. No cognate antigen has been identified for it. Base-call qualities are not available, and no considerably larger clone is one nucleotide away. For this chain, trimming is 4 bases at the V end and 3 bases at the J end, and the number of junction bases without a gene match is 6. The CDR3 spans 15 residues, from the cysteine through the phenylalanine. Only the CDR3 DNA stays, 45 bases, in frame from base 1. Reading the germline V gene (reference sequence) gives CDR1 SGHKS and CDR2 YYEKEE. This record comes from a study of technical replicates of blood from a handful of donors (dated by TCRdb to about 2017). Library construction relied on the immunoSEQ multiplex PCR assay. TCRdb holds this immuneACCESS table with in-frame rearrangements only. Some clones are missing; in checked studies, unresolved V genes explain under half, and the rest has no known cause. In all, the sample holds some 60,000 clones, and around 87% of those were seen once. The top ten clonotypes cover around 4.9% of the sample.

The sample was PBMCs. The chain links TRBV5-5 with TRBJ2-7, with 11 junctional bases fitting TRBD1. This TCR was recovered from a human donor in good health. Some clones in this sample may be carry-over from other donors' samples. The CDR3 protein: CASSPWDRGGYEQYF. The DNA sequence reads TGTGCCAGCAGCCCCTGGGACAGGGGGGGCTACGAGCAGTACTTC.